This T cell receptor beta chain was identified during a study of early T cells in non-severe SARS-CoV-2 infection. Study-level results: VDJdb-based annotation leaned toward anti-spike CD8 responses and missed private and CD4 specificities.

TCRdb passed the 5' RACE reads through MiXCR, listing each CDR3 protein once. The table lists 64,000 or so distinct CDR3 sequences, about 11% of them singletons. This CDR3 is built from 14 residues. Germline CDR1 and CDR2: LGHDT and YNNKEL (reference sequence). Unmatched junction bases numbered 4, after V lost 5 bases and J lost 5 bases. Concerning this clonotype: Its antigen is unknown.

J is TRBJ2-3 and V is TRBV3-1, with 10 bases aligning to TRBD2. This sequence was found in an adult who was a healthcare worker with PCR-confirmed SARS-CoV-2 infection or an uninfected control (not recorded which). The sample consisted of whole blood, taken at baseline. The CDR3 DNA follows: TGTGCCAGCAGCACTAGCGGGGTGGAAGATACGCAGTATTTT. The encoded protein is CASSTSGVEDTQYF.